This TCR beta chain was identified during a study of identical twins. MiXCR, applied by TCRdb to the 5' RACE reads, yields one record per CDR3 protein. The data contain a few hundred thousand distinct CDR3 sequences, over 9.5% of them singletons. The data were also submitted as part of a second study, on yellow fever vaccine responses in identical twins.

Sequenced input: memory (CD45RO+) T cells sorted from blood. This receptor was taken from a young woman in good health.

The CDR3 DNA sequence: TGTGCCAGCTCGCCTATCGCTAGCGGGGGCTCCTACGAGCAGTACTTC. Residues: CASSPIASGGSYEQYF. This sequence joins TRBV18 and TRBJ2-7, with TRBD2 identical over 10 bases. The CDR3 contains 16 residues. Germline CDR1 KGHSH, CDR2 LQKENI. V trimming: 6 bases; J trimming: 0 bases; junction bases outside the gene matches: 8.